This TCR beta chain was identified in a study of blood T cell repertoires in COVID-19 (dated by TCRdb to 2019 to 2021). Describing the broader study: Collaborator samples came from the United States, Italy and Spain and covered acute and convalescent phases of COVID-19. A freely available public database, intended as a resource for researchers studying the immune response to SARS-CoV-2, is where the repertoires were released. Samples were obtained from the ongoing ImmuneRACE study (first 160 participants) and from approximately 1,200 subjects provided by 6 global collaborators. The prospective study material was composed of cDNA or gDNA derived from T cells, B-cell-depleted T cells, or PBMCs. Nearly every sample came with metadata listing a de-identified subject ID, COVID-19 status, age in years and sex. Where HLA class I and class II types were available, the types were taken from metadata supplied by the sample provider, not from assay-based typing. Subjects who had been exposed to COVID-19, were actively infected with it, or had recovered from it provided the deeply sampled blood TCRbeta repertoires that made up the dataset.

TCRbeta CDR3 regions were amplified from genomic DNA by means of the immunoSEQ Assay, a bias-controlled multiplex PCR. Per the original workflow: Nucleated cell counts per sample were estimated from amplification of reference gene primers within the assay. To quantify the absolute abundance of each unique TCRbeta CDR3 rearrangement, sequence reads were collapsed and filtered. For each sample, productive Simpson clonality was calculated as the square root of Simpson's diversity index across productive rearrangements. Entries here come from immuneACCESS through TCRdb and include only in-frame sequences with V and J called. Some clones fail to appear in such tables; in the studies checked, an unresolved V gene covers under half of the shortfall, and the cause of the remainder is unknown. Clone size and the V and J calls come from that table; the DNA yielded D and trimming. The sample data list fewer than 250,000 clones, and around 86% of these were observed just once. The top ten clones comprise roughly 3.8% of the sample.

Study-level results and caveats: How much clinical and demographic metadata was included differed by source and by participant, and the metadata was provided uncurated.

In the germline V gene, CDR1 corresponds to KGHSH and CDR2 to LQKENI. Measured from the cysteine to the phenylalanine, the CDR3 is 14 residues long. Just CDR3 DNA is preserved here, 42 bases in frame from base 1. Ends trimmed: V by 2 bases, J by 5 bases; bases unmatched to a gene: 1. As regards this clone: Its antigen remains undetermined. One base away there is no much larger clone; base qualities are not given.

Enrolling through a virtual design, the prospective study's participants ranged in age from roughly 18 to 90 years and lived across 20 to 30 United States geographic areas. In the prospective study, cohorts were assigned on the basis of participant-reported clinical history obtained from a screening survey and a study questionnaire. Each participant in the prospective study had whole blood, serum and a nasopharyngeal or oropharyngeal swab collected by mobile phlebotomists. Participants in the prospective study had the option to provide additional blood draws and questionnaires over an approximately 2-month period. Blood samples from the prospective study were shipped frozen or at room temperature prior to DNA extraction.

The clonotype originates from a woman in her thirties or forties with acute COVID-19. Sequencing input: PBMCs or T cells enriched from blood (not recorded which). Recombination linked TRBV18 to TRBJ1-4; the junction holds 8 bases that match TRBD1. In nucleotide form, the sequence is TGTGCCAGCTCACCAAGACAGGGGAATGAAAAACTGTTTTTT. Translated, it gives CASSPRQGNEKLFF.